Below, 30 T cell receptor beta chains from the same sample are listed, as sequenced in a study of blood T cell repertoires in COVID-19 (TCRdb year 2020). Receptor amplification or capture employed the immunoSEQ multiplex PCR assay. In its TCRdb copy, this immuneACCESS table keeps in-frame sequences only and misses some clones. Where compared with another copy, unresolved V genes explain less than half of these, and the others have no known cause. This sample has about 230,000 clones in its table, and over 85% of those were observed once. The ten largest account for around 3.7% of the sample. Sequenced input: PBMCs or T cells enriched from blood (not recorded which). Receptors were obtained from a woman aged 25 to 39 with acute COVID-19.

The chain combines TRBV6-2 or TRBV6-3 with TRBJ2-7; weak D call: TRBD1 (5 bases). The CDR3 extends over 15 amino acids. The V and J ends lost 0 bases and 2 bases respectively, with 11 bases between them. Germline values: CDR1 MNHEY, CDR2 SVGEGT. This CDR3 is CASSYSNQGPYEQYF. Written as DNA, the CDR3 is TGTGCCAGCAGTTACTCGAATCAGGGTCCCTACGAGCAGTACTTC.

V usage is TRBV18 and J usage is TRBJ1-1; TRBD1 might be the D (6 bases). Germline assignment: CDR1 KGHSH and CDR2 LQKENI. CDR3 length: 15 amino acids. Trimming took 6 bases from V and 7 from J, leaving 21 bases between them. This CDR3 reads CASSQGIMSGGEAFF. As DNA, the CDR3 is TGTGCCAGCTCCCAGGGGATCATGTCAGGAGGTGAAGCTTTCTTT.

This clone was recorded only once. The chain uses TRBV3-1 (or the pseudogene TRBV3-2) and TRBJ2-5, with a weak D call TRBD2 (7 bases). This CDR3 region has 16 residues. The germline V gene encodes CDR1 LGHDT and CDR2 YNNKEL (reference sequence). V lost 1 base, J lost 5 bases, and 17 bases lay in between. CDR3 region: CASSQGRGGVLETQYF. In DNA, the CDR3 is TGTGCCAGCAGCCAAGGAAGGGGGGGCGTTTTGGAGACCCAGTACTTC.

V and J are TRBV6-2 or TRBV6-3 and TRBJ1-5, with 7 nucleotides matching TRBD1. V shed 5 bases, J shed 12 bases, and the junction held 4 bases outside the gene matches. The length of the CDR3 is 11 residues. Germline CDR1 reads MNHEY; CDR2 reads SVGEGT. As DNA, the CDR3 is TGTGCCAGCAGTAACAGGGGTGGCCAGCATTTT. Amino acids: CASSNRGGQHF.

This chain uses TRBV29-1 with TRBJ2-7, with TRBD2 matching 7 bases. V gave up 3 bases and J gave up 3 bases; unmatched junction bases: 8. The CDR3 runs 14 residues. Germline V gene data show CDR1 as SQVTM and CDR2 as ANQGSEA. In DNA form, the CDR3 reads TGCAGCGTTGAGAGCGGGGAAACCCTCTACGAGCAGTACTTC. Protein product: CSVESGETLYEQYF.

The chain carries TRBV10-1 and TRBJ2-7; a possible D gene is TRBD1 (5 bases). Germline-derived CDR1 and CDR2 are WNHNN and SYGVQD (reference sequence). There are 14 residues in the CDR3. V was cut by 3 bases and J by 5 bases, with 14 bases left in between. The CDR3 nucleotides are TGCGCCAGCAGTGAATCGGCAGGGCCGAACGAGCAGTACTTC. Amino acid sequence: CASSESAGPNEQYF.

The V gene is TRBV18, the J gene TRBJ2-7; 8 bases are a match to TRBD1. Germline assignment: CDR1 KGHSH and CDR2 LQKENI. The length of the CDR3 is 14 residues. V shed 0 bases, J shed 3 bases, and the junction held 1 base outside the gene matches. The CDR3 sequence: CASSPPDRVYEQYF. In DNA form, the CDR3 reads TGTGCCAGCTCACCACCGGACAGGGTCTACGAGCAGTACTTC.

The rearrangement uses TRBV25-1 and TRBJ2-7, with 9 bases lining up with TRBD1. After removal of 8 bases from V and 2 bases from J, the junction contained 1 base not matched to a gene. Germline loops: CDR1 MGHDK, CDR2 SYGVNS. This CDR3 spans 12 amino acids. CDR3 nucleotide sequence: TGTGCCAGCGGGACAGGGACCTACGAGCAGTACTTC. It is translated as CASGTGTYEQYF.

V usage is TRBV5-4 and J usage is TRBJ1-4; no clear D gene. The germline V gene encodes CDR1 SGHNT and CDR2 YYREEE (reference sequence). V lost 0 bases and J lost 4, with 13 bases in between. The CDR3 covers 16 residues. CDR3 in DNA: TGTGCCAGCAGCTTGGATTTTGTACAGAGTAATGAAAAACTGTTTTTT. Translation: CASSLDFVQSNEKLFF.

The chain is built from TRBV6-5 and TRBJ2-7; 8 positions agree with TRBD1. The CDR3 sequence is 15 residues long. The germline V gene has CDR1 MNHEY and CDR2 SVGAGI. V dropped 2 bases and J dropped 3; count of bases not matched to a gene: 6. The CDR3 DNA reads TGTGCCAGCAGTTACCGCAACAGGGGGGTCTACGAGCAGTACTTC. Residues: CASSYRNRGVYEQYF.

The J gene is TRBJ1-1, the V gene TRBV9; the D gene is possibly TRBD1 (5 bases). Germline V lookup: CDR1 SGDLS, CDR2 YYNGEE. The V gene lost 4 bases and the J gene lost 1 base, with 14 bases spanning the gap. The length of the CDR3 is 15 residues. The CDR3 coding sequence is TGTGCCAGCAGCCCGTGGGGGGGGGAGAACACTGAAGCTTTCTTT. This codes for CASSPWGGENTEAFF.

The V and J genes are TRBV5-4 and TRBJ1-1; D is perhaps TRBD1 (6 bases). CDR1 SGHNT and CDR2 YYREEE come from the germline V gene (reference sequence). CDR3 length: 12 amino acids. The V end was cut by 9 bases, the J end by 6 bases, with 15 bases between. The CDR3 sequence is CATSWGGAEAFF. CDR3 bases: TGTGCCACTTCCTGGGGGGGCGCTGAAGCTTTCTTT.

This rearrangement joins TRBV5-1 to TRBJ1-5, with 8 positions matching TRBD1. The junction had 2 bases not matched to a gene; V was cut back by 2 bases and J by 4 bases. The germline CDR1 and CDR2 sequences are SGHRS and YFSETQ. The CDR3 sequence is 14 residues long. CDR3 residues: CASSFGTGNQPQHF. CDR3 coding DNA: TGCGCCAGCAGCTTTGGGACAGGTAATCAGCCCCAGCATTTT.

The J gene is TRBJ1-2, the V gene TRBV2; a possible D gene is TRBD1 (6 bases). V lost 5 bases and J 12 bases, leaving 19 bases between the germline ends. The germline V gene encodes CDR1 SNHLY and CDR2 FYNNEI. The CDR3 sequence is 13 residues long. CDR3 nucleotide sequence: TGTGCCAGCAGTACCATTGACAGGCCATTAGACACCTTC. As protein: CASSTIDRPLDTF.

This clone was seen a single time. The chain uses TRBV12-5 and TRBJ1-5; 9 positions agree with TRBD1. Germline lookup yields CDR1 LGHNT and CDR2 FRNRAP. The length of the CDR3 is 16 residues. V was pared by 5 bases and J by 7 bases, with 12 bases of the junction left unmatched. CDR3 sequence (DNA): TGTGCTAGTGGTGTCACAGGGGGCGCGAGGGGACAGCCCCAGCATTTT. Translation gives CASGVTGGARGQPQHF.

CDR3: CASSKAMRGWGNEKLFF. The DNA for the CDR3 is TGTGCCAGCAGCAAAGCTATGAGGGGGTGGGGTAATGAAAAACTGTTTTTT. This chain uses TRBV21-1 with TRBJ1-4; TRBD1, as called in the table, went unchecked against the DNA. TRBV21-1 has pseudogene status. CDR3 length: 17 amino acids.

This chain links TRBV14 with TRBJ2-3; D perhaps matches TRBD1 (6 bases). The V end lost 7 bases, the J end lost 5 bases, and 13 bases lay between the germline ends. CDR1 and CDR2 (germline): SGHDN, FVKESK. CDR3 length: 13 residues. DNA for the CDR3: TGTGCCAGCACCAGGGGCCTTCAAGATACGCAGTATTTT. Translating gives CASTRGLQDTQYF.

The chain couples TRBV4-3 to TRBJ1-2, with a weak D call TRBD1 (5 bases). The CDR3 runs to 13 residues. V lost 3 bases and J lost 5, with 10 bases in between. Germline CDR1 and CDR2: LGHNA and YSLEER. Written as DNA, the CDR3 is TGCGCCAGCAGCCAGGACACAAAATATGGCTACACCTTC. Translated: CASSQDTKYGYTF.

The chain is built from TRBV7-6 and TRBJ2-7; TRBD1 might be the D (7 bases). Per the germline V gene, CDR1 is SGHVS and CDR2 is FNYEAQ. V was trimmed by 3 bases and J by 0 bases, leaving 12 bases between them. The CDR3 has 15 residues. The CDR3 region is CASSFNRGGSYEQYF. CDR3 coding DNA: TGTGCCAGCAGCTTCAACAGGGGAGGCTCCTACGAGCAGTACTTC.

The chain carries TRBV12-3 or TRBV12-4 and TRBJ2-3, with no clear D. V was shortened by 2 bases and J by 6 bases, with 3 bases between the two germline ends. This CDR3 region has 11 residues. The DNA for the CDR3 is TGTGCCAGCAGTTTACTGGATACGCAGTATTTT. This gives the protein CASSLLDTQYF.

The CDR3, as DNA: TGTGCCAGCAGCAAAGGAGGAGGACAGGGGGCAGATACGCAGTATTTT. Its translation: CASSKGGGQGADTQYF. The gene calls are TRBV21-1 and TRBJ2-3; the DNA was not used to check the table's D call, TRBD1. TRBV21-1 is termed a pseudogene. The CDR3 has 16 amino acids.

The CDR3 DNA is TGTGCCAGCAGCACAGGGTTCGGGGGGGATTCACCCCTCCACTTT. Translated: CASSTGFGGDSPLHF. This chain connects TRBV21-1 to TRBJ1-6. TRBV21-1 is a recognized pseudogene. The length of the CDR3 is 15 residues.

The rearrangement links TRBV11-2 to TRBJ2-7, with 10 bases aligning to TRBD1. The CDR3 runs 14 residues. The germline gives CDR1 SGHAT, CDR2 FQNNGV. Unmatched junction bases numbered 5, after V lost 5 bases and J lost 4 bases. DNA for the CDR3: TGTGCCAGCAGCGCCGGGACAGGGGCGTACGAGCAGTACTTC. Protein product: CASSAGTGAYEQYF.

The chain joins TRBV3-1 (or the pseudogene TRBV3-2) to TRBJ2-1; 7 positions agree with TRBD2. The CDR3 has 17 residues. J was trimmed by 4 bases and V by 3 bases; bases with no gene match: 12. The germline gives CDR1 LGHDT, CDR2 YNNKEL (reference sequence). CDR3 in amino acids: CASSQDLLASSYNEQFF. The CDR3 DNA sequence: TGTGCCAGCAGCCAGGACCTACTAGCGTCGTCGTACAATGAGCAGTTCTTC.

The chain combines TRBV12-3 or TRBV12-4 with TRBJ1-2; D remains unclear. The V end lost 7 bases, the J end lost 4 bases, and 10 bases lay between the germline ends. CDR3 length: 12 amino acids. CDR3 DNA sequence: TGTGCCAGCAACGACGCAGGCTATGGCTACACCTTC. Translated: CASNDAGYGYTF.

The chain carries TRBV10-3 and TRBJ1-1; D is perhaps TRBD1 (5 bases). V lost 1 base to trimming and J lost 8 bases, with 8 bases between them. CDR1 and CDR2 from the germline V gene are ENHRY and SYGVKD. The CDR3 loop spans 12 amino acids. CDR3 residues: CAISEYRSEAFF. The CDR3 DNA is TGTGCCATCAGTGAGTACAGGTCGGAAGCTTTCTTT.

This chain connects TRBV4-1 to TRBJ1-6; the match to TRBD1 covers 8 bases. Germline values: CDR1 MGHRA, CDR2 YSYEKL. The length of the CDR3 is 16 residues. The V segment lost 4 bases and the J segment 6 bases; nucleotides outside the gene matches: 8. The DNA for the CDR3 is TGCGCCAGCAGCCGGCCGACAGGGGCCGGTAATTCACCCCTCCACTTT. Amino acids: CASSRPTGAGNSPLHF.

The V gene is TRBV29-1, the J gene TRBJ2-1; 11 positions match TRBD2. Trimming removed 6 bases from V and 2 bases from J; junction bases left unmatched: 3. CDR1 and CDR2 (germline): SQVTM, ANQGSEA. CDR3 length: 14 residues. CDR3 region: CSVISGGAYNEQFF. CDR3 nucleotides: TGCAGCGTCATTAGCGGGGGGGCCTACAATGAGCAGTTCTTC.

This chain uses TRBV6-2 or TRBV6-3 with TRBJ2-7, with 8 nucleotides matching TRBD2. V dropped 5 bases and J dropped 2; count of bases not matched to a gene: 11. Germline CDR1 is MNHEY and CDR2 is SVGEGT. This CDR3 has 16 residues. CDR3: CASSRAATGGAYEQYF. The CDR3 DNA follows: TGTGCCAGCAGTCGTGCGGCTACCGGGGGGGCCTACGAGCAGTACTTC.

The V call is TRBV3-1 (or the pseudogene TRBV3-2), the J call TRBJ2-1, with D perhaps matching TRBD1 (7 bases). CDR1 is LGHDT, CDR2 YNNKEL, per germline (reference sequence). This CDR3 region has 15 residues. Deletions cut 0 bases from V and 7 bases from J, with 13 bases between. CDR3 sequence: CASSQDGGGWNEQFF. DNA for the CDR3: TGTGCCAGCAGCCAAGATGGAGGGGGCTGGAATGAGCAGTTCTTC.